This is a list of T cell receptor beta chains from one sample in a study of PD-L1 blockade in urothelial cancer. Profiled with immunoSEQ multiplex PCR; TCRdb holds only in-frame clones, not every one. Of about 43,000 clones in the sample, 85% to 90% are singletons; the top ten hold 13% to 15%. Here the sequenced sample was PBMCs, taken around atezolizumab (anti-PD-L1) treatment. Source of these receptors: a woman in her sixties with urothelial cancer. Each CDR3 is given with its conserved first and last residue. D genes are given only for firm matches. Part of the rows lack a size; the others show once, few, many or a class for expanded clones.

TRBV11-2,16,TRBD1,TRBJ1-2,NA,CASRQTRDRGNYGYTF,TGTGCCAGCAGACAAACCCGGGACAGGGGTAACTATGGCTACACCTTC
TRBV15,18,NA,TRBJ2-3,NA,CATSRAFGEEEGTDTQYF,TGTGCCACCAGCAGAGCCTTCGGGGAGGAGGAAGGCACAGATACGCAGTATTTT
TRBV18,12,NA,TRBJ2-7,NA,CASSPGRHEQYF,TGTGCCAGCTCACCGGGCCGTCACGAGCAGTACTTC
TRBV4-3,15,TRBD1,TRBJ2-5,NA,CASSQEWDSKRPQYF,TGCGCCAGCAGCCAAGAATGGGACAGCAAGAGACCCCAGTACTTC
TRBV2,14,NA,TRBJ2-2,NA,CASRPQGGTGELFF,TGTGCCAGCAGACCACAGGGAGGGACCGGGGAGCTGTTTTTT
TRBV5-4,15,TRBD1,TRBJ1-5,NA,CASSLGRGQNQPQHF,TGTGCCAGCAGCTTGGGCAGGGGACAGAATCAGCCCCAGCATTTT
TRBV18,14,NA,TRBJ2-2,NA,CASSLDTSTGELFF,TGTGCCAGCTCTCTTGACACGTCCACCGGGGAGCTGTTTTTT
TRBV7-9,16,TRBD1,TRBJ2-7,NA,CASSLVWTGETYEQYF,TGTGCCAGCAGCTTAGTTTGGACAGGGGAGACCTACGAGCAGTACTTC
TRBV20-1,10,NA,TRBJ2-5,NA,CSAPFLTQYF,TGCAGTGCTCCTTTTTTGACCCAGTACTTC
TRBV20-1,10,NA,TRBJ1-1,few,CSAITTEAFF,TGCAGTGCCATAACTACTGAAGCTTTCTTT
TRBV27,14,NA,TRBJ2-7,NA,CASSLLARRSAQYF,TGTGCCAGCAGTTTATTAGCGAGGAGGAGCGCGCAGTACTTC
TRBV6-6,13,NA,TRBJ1-2,NA,CASSLLADSGYTF,TGTGCCAGCAGCCTCTTGGCGGACTCTGGCTACACCTTC
TRBV28,15,TRBD1,TRBJ2-1,NA,CASDDRDRGYNEQFF,TGTGCCAGCGACGACCGGGACAGGGGATACAATGAGCAGTTCTTC
TRBV9,16,TRBD2,TRBJ2-5,NA,CASSVGTSGGQETQYF,TGTGCCAGCAGCGTAGGGACTAGCGGGGGCCAAGAGACCCAGTACTTC
TRBV19,14,NA,TRBJ2-7,NA,CASSKGTQTYEQYF,TGTGCCAGTAGTAAGGGGACACAAACCTACGAGCAGTACTTC
TRBV7-3,18,NA,TRBJ2-6,NA,CASSALLAGLSGANVLTF,TGTGCCAGCAGCGCCCTCCTGGCAGGCCTCTCTGGGGCCAACGTCCTGACTTTC
TRBV7-8,15,NA,TRBJ2-1,NA,CASSLGPSSYNEQFF,TGTGCCAGCAGCCTTGGTCCTAGCTCCTACAATGAGCAGTTCTTC
TRBV4-3,16,TRBD1,TRBJ2-2,NA,CASSPLTGGAPGELFF,TGCGCCAGCAGCCCATTGACAGGGGGCGCCCCCGGGGAGCTGTTTTTT
TRBV10-3,12,NA,TRBJ1-2,NA,CAIRTVNYGYTF,TGTGCCATCAGAACAGTTAACTATGGCTACACCTTC
TRBV2,14,TRBD2,TRBJ2-2,NA,CASSVAGDTGELFF,TGTGCCAGCAGTGTAGCGGGAGACACCGGGGAGCTGTTTTTT
TRBV2,12,TRBD1,TRBJ1-1,NA,CASTLDRGEAFF,TGTGCCAGCACCCTAGACAGGGGCGAAGCTTTCTTT
TRBV27,13,NA,TRBJ2-7,NA,CASRPGQYYEQYF,TGTGCCAGCCGACCGGGACAATATTACGAGCAGTACTTC
TRBV7-8,17,TRBD2,TRBJ2-5,NA,CASSFGGTSGTQETQYF,TGTGCCAGCAGCTTCGGGGGGACTAGCGGGACCCAAGAGACCCAGTACTTC
TRBV18,14,NA,TRBJ1-1,NA,CASSGTGPHTEAFF,TGTGCCAGCTCTGGGACTGGGCCTCACACTGAAGCTTTCTTT
TRBV28,14,TRBD2,TRBJ2-2,NA,CASRTSANTGELFF,TGTGCCAGCAGGACTAGCGCGAACACCGGGGAGCTGTTTTTT
TRBV6-6,15,TRBD2,TRBJ2-3,NA,CASSRLAVSTDTQYF,TGTGCCAGCAGCCGACTAGCCGTTAGCACAGATACGCAGTATTTT
TRBV6-1,13,NA,TRBJ2-5,once,CASSEPSQETQYF,TGTGCCAGCAGTGAACCCAGTCAAGAGACCCAGTACTTC
TRBV6-6,14,TRBD1,TRBJ1-1,NA,CASSFSGGAAEAFF,TGTGCCAGCAGTTTCTCAGGGGGCGCGGCTGAAGCTTTCTTT
TRBV13,14,NA,TRBJ2-7,once,CASSGTGTPLEQYF,TGTGCCAGCAGCGGCACCGGGACACCGTTGGAGCAGTACTTC
TRBV6-1,15,NA,TRBJ2-3,NA,CASSERGGATDTQYF,TGTGCCAGCAGTGAAAGGGGGGGTGCCACAGATACGCAGTATTTT
TRBV20-1,11,TRBD1,TRBJ2-4,once,CSARGVDREYF,TGCAGTGCTAGAGGTGTGGACAGGGAGTACTTC
TRBV7-9,15,TRBD2,TRBJ2-1,NA,CASSLASGGRGEQFF,TGTGCCAGCAGCTTAGCTAGCGGGGGACGGGGTGAGCAGTTCTTC
TRBV7-2,17,TRBD2,TRBJ2-3,once,CASSLTSSGGSTDTQYF,TGTGCCAGCAGCTTAACCTCTAGCGGGGGGAGCACAGATACGCAGTATTTT
TRBV14,16,TRBD1,TRBJ2-3,NA,CASSPRTGLSTDTQYF,TGTGCCAGCAGCCCCAGGACAGGACTTAGCACAGATACGCAGTATTTT
TRBV27,16,TRBD1,TRBJ1-6,NA,CATRLGQGRFNSPLHF,TGTGCCACTCGACTGGGACAGGGGCGTTTTAATTCACCCCTCCACTTT
TRBV19,14,NA,TRBJ1-1,NA,CASSIVHSSTEAFF,TGTGCCAGTAGTATAGTTCACAGTTCCACTGAAGCTTTCTTT
TRBV2,13,NA,TRBJ1-4,NA,CASSGRQSEKLFF,TGTGCCAGCAGTGGGAGACAGTCGGAAAAACTGTTTTTT
TRBV19,14,TRBD1,TRBJ1-2,NA,CASGEGQGAVGYTF,TGTGCCAGTGGGGAGGGACAGGGCGCTGTTGGCTACACCTTC
TRBV14,11,NA,TRBJ1-1,NA,CASSLGARAFF,TGTGCCAGCAGCTTGGGGGCGAGGGCTTTCTTT
TRBV10-3,14,NA,TRBJ2-7,NA,CAISQRDTAYEQYF,TGTGCCATCAGCCAGCGGGACACAGCCTACGAGCAGTACTTC
TRBV15,12,NA,TRBJ1-1,NA,CATSTDTPEAFF,TGTGCCACCAGCACGGACACGCCTGAAGCTTTCTTT
TRBV10-3,18,TRBD2,TRBJ2-1,once,CAISESPTSGRGYNEQFF,TGTGCCATCAGTGAGTCCCCCACTAGCGGGAGGGGGTACAATGAGCAGTTCTTC
TRBV10-3,17,TRBD1,TRBJ2-6,NA,CAISGAGGASGANVLTF,TGTGCCATCAGCGGGGCAGGGGGCGCGAGTGGGGCCAACGTCCTGACTTTC
TRBV9,15,NA,TRBJ2-7,NA,CASSARPERAYEQYF,TGTGCCAGCAGCGCGAGACCTGAGCGAGCCTACGAGCAGTACTTC
TRBV27,13,NA,TRBJ1-2,NA,CASSFRGGYGYTF,TGTGCCAGCAGTTTTAGGGGGGGCTATGGCTACACCTTC
TRBV7-2,13,NA,TRBJ1-6,NA,CASSEQGESPLHF,TGTGCCAGCTCAGAACAGGGAGAGTCACCCCTCCACTTT
TRBV7-9,18,NA,TRBJ2-1,few,CASSGPGMESSVYNEQFF,TGTGCCAGCAGCGGGCCTGGGATGGAGTCTAGCGTCTACAATGAGCAGTTCTTC
TRBV5-6,16,TRBD2,TRBJ2-5,NA,CASSRGGAGGLETQYF,TGTGCCAGCAGCCGTGGGGGAGCGGGAGGATTAGAGACCCAGTACTTC